These 14 T cell receptor beta chains share one sample of origin, sequenced in a study of blood T cell repertoires in COVID-19. Clones were read by immunoSEQ multiplex PCR, and TCRdb kept only the in-frame ones, dropping some. The repertoire holds some 150,000 clones, with around nine tenths as singletons. Sequenced input: peripheral blood. These receptors all stem from a man aged 18-30 years with active or convalescent COVID-19.

V usage is TRBV2 and J usage is TRBJ1-6; D uncertain. V shed 6 bases and J shed 0 bases, with 6 bases lying between them. Per germline, CDR1 SNHLY and CDR2 FYNNEI. The CDR3 is made up of 14 amino acids. CDR3 nucleotides: TGTGCCAGCAGGTACAGCTCCTATAATTCACCCCTCCACTTT. Residues: CASRYSSYNSPLHF.

This chain uses TRBV5-1 with TRBJ1-1; D is undetermined. Trimming stripped 5 bases from V and 7 bases from J, with 15 bases between. The CDR3 is 13 amino acids. CDR1 is SGHRS, CDR2 YFSETQ, per germline. CDR3 region: CASSWGQEGEAFF. The CDR3 DNA sequence: TGCGCCAGCAGTTGGGGTCAGGAGGGTGAAGCTTTCTTT.

The rearrangement joins TRBV16 to TRBJ1-3; possible D gene TRBD1, 6 bases. The CDR3 spans 14 residues. Trimming took off 4 bases at V and 3 bases at J, with 10 bases between the two ends. The germline gives CDR1 KGHSY, CDR2 FQNENV. The CDR3 DNA reads as TGTGCCAGCAGCCCTACCAGGGGTGGAAACACCATATATTTT. Translated, it gives CASSPTRGGNTIYF.

V gene TRBV18 combines with J gene TRBJ1-2, with D unclear. From germline, CDR1 is KGHSH and CDR2 LQKENI. V was cut by 3 bases and J by 5 bases, with 10 bases left in between. CDR3 length equals 13 residues. The CDR3 nucleotides read TGTGCCAGCTCACCTACTGAGGAGTATGGCTACACCTTC. Translated: CASSPTEEYGYTF.

V and J are TRBV9 and TRBJ1-3; the D is unclear. Trimming took off 4 bases at V and 1 base at J, with 9 bases between the two ends. This CDR3 has 14 amino acids. Germline CDR1 SGDLS, CDR2 YYNGEE. This CDR3 reads CASSLSLSGNTIYF. CDR3 nucleotides: TGTGCCAGCAGCCTCAGTCTTTCTGGAAACACCATATATTTT.

This chain uses TRBV18 with TRBJ2-2; 11 nucleotides align to TRBD2. V shed 3 bases, J shed 7 bases, and the junction held 4 bases outside the gene matches. This CDR3 is built from 15 residues. Germline CDR1 reads KGHSH; CDR2 reads LQKENI. The CDR3 sequence is CASSPTSGSGGELFF. The DNA of the CDR3 is TGTGCCAGCTCACCTACTAGCGGGAGTGGCGGGGAGCTGTTTTTT.

The chain recombines TRBV7-3 with TRBJ2-3, with 8 bases matching TRBD2. Germline CDR1 is SGHTA and CDR2 is FQGTGA. J was trimmed by 2 bases and V by 5 bases; bases with no gene match: 18. The CDR3 covers 19 residues. DNA of the CDR3: TGTGCCAGCAGCCTTAAGCCAGGGGCTAGCGGGTCCCACACAGATACGCAGTATTTT. Translation: CASSLKPGASGSHTDTQYF.

The chain combines TRBV6-5 with TRBJ1-6, with a tentative D call TRBD1 (6 bases). Trimming pared 8 bases from V and 6 bases from J, leaving 11 bases between. The CDR3 has 13 residues. Germline V gene sequence: CDR1 MNHEY, CDR2 SVGAGI. The CDR3 nucleotides read TGTGCCAGCGGACAGAGGACTAATTCACCCCTCCACTTT. Its translation is CASGQRTNSPLHF.

This clone appeared a single time. The rearrangement links TRBV7-2 to TRBJ1-2; a possible D gene is TRBD1 (6 bases). Germline V CDR1 and CDR2: SGHTA, FQGNSA. The CDR3 length is 16 residues. Trimming shortened V by 6 bases and J by 5 bases, and 22 bases separated the two germline ends. Here the CDR3 reads CASSTGPGQLVYGYTF. In DNA, the CDR3 is TGTGCCAGCAGTACAGGCCCCGGACAGCTCGTTTATGGCTACACCTTC.

This chain links TRBV13 with TRBJ2-5, with 10 bases identical to TRBD1. V was pared by 4 bases and J by 1 base, with 3 bases of the junction left unmatched. The CDR3 runs 15 residues. The germline gives CDR1 PRHDT, CDR2 FYEKMQ (reference sequence). The CDR3 region has the DNA TGTGCCAGCAGCTGGGACAGGGGAAGCCAAGAGACCCAGTACTTC. Translating it yields CASSWDRGSQETQYF.

The chain uses TRBV6-5 and TRBJ2-7; D unresolved. This CDR3 is 11 amino acids long. The germline gives CDR1 MNHEY, CDR2 SVGAGI. V lost 4 bases to trimming and J lost 5 bases, with 6 bases between them. Here the CDR3 reads CASSSHNEQYV. The CDR3 DNA follows: TGTGCCAGCAGTTCCCACAACGAGCAGTACGTC.

This sequence joins TRBV11-2 and TRBJ2-7, with 7 bases fitting TRBD1. Germline V gene lookup returns CDR1 SGHAT and CDR2 FQNNGV. After removal of 7 bases from V and 5 bases from J, the junction contained 11 bases not matched to a gene. CDR3 size: 14 residues. The CDR3, as DNA: TGTGCCAGCACCTTTGGATGGGACAGTCACGAGCAGTACTTC. Translating it yields CASTFGWDSHEQYF.

V is TRBV12-5 and J is TRBJ1-1, with D perhaps TRBD1 (5 bases). Trimming stripped 7 bases from V and 7 bases from J, with 19 bases between. Germline V CDR1 and CDR2: LGHNT, FRNRAP. The CDR3 length is 14 residues. CDR3 coding DNA: TGTGCTAGTGCCCTACTCACGTGGGGCAGTGAAGCTTTCTTT. As protein: CASALLTWGSEAFF.

The rearrangement uses TRBV4-1 and TRBJ2-3; D gene uncertain. The CDR3 length is 15 residues. Germline-derived CDR1 and CDR2 are MGHRA and YSYEKL. V gave up 0 bases and J gave up 4 bases, with 11 bases separating them. As DNA, the CDR3 is TGCGCCAGCAGCCAAGATGAAGCGAACGCAGATACGCAGTATTTT. This encodes CASSQDEANADTQYF.